A selection of T cell receptor beta chains follows, all from one sample in a study of cytomegalovirus exposure and HLA in healthy donors. Sequencing was performed with immunoSEQ multiplex PCR; in TCRdb, only in-frame clones are kept and a portion is missing. The data show more than 85,000 clones, roughly 70% seen once. The sequenced sample was PBMCs. Every receptor here comes from a woman aged 18 to 35 in good health and CMV-seropositive. Both conserved end residues are part of each CDR3. The D gene is left open where the match is weak. Expanded clones get a size class; other rows say once, few or many, or leave the size out.

-,TRBJ1-3,TRBV5-1,few,CASSFDIGGNTIYF,TGCGCCAGCAGCTTCGACATCGGTGGAAACACCATATATTTT
TRBD1,TRBJ1-1,TRBV18,-,CASSPQTGEINTEAFF,TGTGCCAGCTCACCACAGACAGGGGAAATTAACACTGAAGCTTTCTTT
-,TRBJ1-3,TRBV28,once,CASRRRGSGNTIYF,TGTGCCAGCAGGAGGAGGGGATCTGGAAACACCATATATTTT
-,TRBJ1-5,TRBV28,-,CASSYWTSTISNQPQHF,TGTGCCAGCAGCTATTGGACATCCACTATTAGCAATCAGCCCCAGCATTTT
-,TRBJ2-7,TRBV9,-,CASSVVESTYEQYF,TGTGCCAGCAGCGTAGTCGAAAGCACCTACGAGCAGTACTTC
TRBD1,TRBJ1-5,TRBV19,-,CASRERDSVSNQPQHF,TGTGCCAGTAGGGAGAGGGACAGCGTGAGCAATCAGCCCCAGCATTTT
TRBD2,TRBJ2-3,TRBV5-6,few,CASSLVAGGTDTQYF,TGTGCCAGCAGCTTGGTAGCGGGAGGTACAGATACGCAGTATTTT
-,TRBJ1-5,TRBV28,-,CATSGTSAVSNQPQHF,TGTGCCACCTCGGGGACTTCGGCGGTTAGCAATCAGCCCCAGCATTTT
TRBD1,TRBJ2-5,TRBV7-7,-,CASSFDREETQYF,TGTGCCAGCAGCTTCGACAGGGAAGAGACCCAGTACTTC
TRBD1,TRBJ1-2,TRBV5-6,-,CASSTKDRLYGYTF,TGTGCCAGCAGCACCAAGGACAGGCTCTATGGCTACACCTTC
TRBD2,TRBJ2-1,TRBV30,-,CAWVGLAGVEQFF,TGTGCCTGGGTGGGACTAGCGGGAGTTGAGCAGTTCTTC
-,TRBJ2-3,TRBV4-1,-,CASSQEAPGLTDTQYF,TGCGCCAGCAGCCAAGAGGCACCAGGCCTCACAGATACGCAGTATTTT
-,TRBJ2-1,TRBV7-6,-,CASSLAQNYNEQFF,TGTGCCAGCAGCTTAGCCCAGAATTACAATGAGCAGTTCTTC
-,TRBJ2-1,TRBV7-9,few,CASSLAGSNNEQFF,TGTGCCAGCAGCTTAGCGGGCTCAAACAATGAGCAGTTCTTC
-,TRBJ1-1,TRBV4-3,-,CASSHGTAEAFF,TGCGCCAGCAGCCATGGTACAGCTGAAGCTTTCTTT
-,TRBJ2-5,TRBV7-8,-,CASSSNSEPMETQYF,TGTGCCAGCAGCTCCAATTCCGAGCCTATGGAGACCCAGTACTTC
TRBD2,TRBJ2-7,TRBV19,-,CASHPSSGTSPLEQYF,TGTGCCAGTCACCCGAGCTCCGGGACTAGTCCCCTCGAGCAGTACTTC
-,TRBJ2-2,TRBV6-5,-,CASSFRALRLSRELFF,TGTGCCAGCAGTTTCCGAGCCCTCAGGCTGTCTAGGGAGCTGTTTTTT
-,TRBJ2-7,TRBV5-6,-,CASRGQAYEQYF,TGTGCCAGCAGGGGACAAGCCTACGAGCAGTACTTC
TRBD2,TRBJ2-4,TRBV27,-,CAGNFAGVGHIQYF,TGTGCCGGCAATTTCGCGGGAGTCGGACACATTCAGTACTTC
-,TRBJ2-2,TRBV6-5,-,CASRDITSTGELFF,TGTGCCAGCCGGGACATAACCAGCACCGGGGAGCTGTTTTTT
TRBD2,TRBJ2-1,TRBV11-1,-,CASSLTSGYYNEQFF,TGTGCCAGCAGCTTAACTAGCGGATATTACAATGAGCAGTTCTTC
TRBD1,TRBJ1-5,TRBV18,-,CASSPTGDGQPQHF,TGTGCCAGCTCACCTACAGGGGACGGTCAGCCCCAGCATTTT
TRBD2,TRBJ2-2,TRBV4-1,-,CASSFGSLAGSAGELFF,TGCGCCAGCAGCTTTGGTTCACTAGCGGGATCGGCCGGGGAGCTGTTTTTT
-,TRBJ1-2,TRBV19,-,CASSTGDVYGYTF,TGTGCCAGTAGTACAGGGGACGTCTATGGCTACACCTTC
-,TRBJ2-3,TRBV5-6,-,CASSERDTQYF,TGTGCCAGCAGCGAGCGGGATACGCAGTATTTT
TRBD2,TRBJ2-1,TRBV6-6,few,CASNGLAGVREFF,TGTGCCAGCAACGGACTAGCGGGCGTCCGGGAGTTCTTC
-,TRBJ1-3,TRBV9,-,CASSVDWGEGNTIYF,TGTGCCAGCAGCGTAGATTGGGGGGAAGGAAACACCATATATTTT
-,TRBJ1-5,TRBV28,-,CASSSLIPGTRQSYSNQPQHF,TGTGCCAGCAGTTCCCTCATCCCCGGGACACGCCAGAGCTATAGCAATCAGCCCCAGCATTTT
-,TRBJ1-2,TRBV25-1,-,CASRSGYPNYGYTF,TGTGCCAGCAGATCGGGGTACCCTAACTATGGCTACACCTTC
TRBD1,TRBJ2-7,TRBV11-3,-,CASSPGQGVTYEQYF,TGTGCCAGCAGCCCCGGACAGGGCGTTACCTACGAGCAGTACTTC
TRBD1,TRBJ2-3,TRBV28,-,CASSVRQGSTDTQYF,TGTGCCAGCAGCGTCCGACAGGGGAGCACAGATACGCAGTATTTT
TRBD1,TRBJ2-5,TRBV10-3,-,CAISDTGTGEGETQYF,TGTGCCATCAGTGATACAGGGACAGGGGAGGGGGAGACCCAGTACTTC
TRBD1,TRBJ2-5,TRBV10-3,-,CATQDRNQETQYF,TGTGCCACCCAGGACAGGAACCAAGAGACCCAGTACTTC
TRBD1,TRBJ2-6,TRBV6-1,-,CASSEAVTGVWANVLTF,TGTGCCAGCAGTGAAGCGGTGACAGGGGTTTGGGCCAACGTCCTGACTTTC
-,TRBJ1-1,TRBV4-3,-,CASSSSGGTEAFF,TGCGCCAGCAGCTCCTCCGGTGGCACTGAAGCTTTCTTT
-,TRBJ2-1,TRBV5-1,-,CASRRTGLAEFREFF,TGCGCCAGCAGAAGAACAGGGCTAGCGGAATTTAGGGAGTTCTTC
-,TRBJ2-1,TRBV4-1,-,CASSQDLVLGGRYNEQFF,TGCGCCAGCAGCCAAGATCTGGTGCTCGGTGGCAGGTACAATGAGCAGTTCTTC
-,TRBJ2-5,TRBV9,-,CASSVQGREETQYF,TGTGCCAGCAGCGTTCAGGGTCGGGAAGAGACCCAGTACTTC
-,TRBJ2-1,TRBV10-3,few,CAISGAVDLIEQFF,TGTGCCATCAGTGGCGCGGTGGATCTTATTGAGCAGTTCTTC
-,TRBJ2-5,TRBV4-1,-,CASTRVLGETQYF,TGCGCCAGCACCAGGGTGCTTGGAGAGACCCAGTACTTC
TRBD2,TRBJ2-1,TRBV11-2,-,CASSPPVSGNNEQFF,TGTGCCAGCAGCCCCCCGGTTAGCGGGAACAATGAGCAGTTCTTC
-,TRBJ2-2,TRBV27,many,CASSLVFTGELFF,TGTGCCAGCAGTTTAGTCTTCACCGGGGAGCTGTTTTTT
-,TRBJ2-5,TRBV15,once,CATSRSRGFGETQYF,TGTGCCACCAGCAGAAGTCGCGGCTTCGGGGAGACCCAGTACTTC
TRBD1,TRBJ2-7,TRBV28,-,CASSVGTDYEQYF,TGTGCCAGCAGTGTAGGGACAGACTACGAGCAGTACTTC
-,TRBJ1-4,TRBV7-8,once,CASSLGPGGPGEKLFF,TGTGCCAGCAGCTTAGGACCGGGGGGGCCAGGGGAAAAACTGTTTTTT
-,TRBJ1-5,TRBV28,-,CASLAGSRSNQPQHF,TGTGCCAGCCTTGCGGGGAGTAGAAGCAATCAGCCCCAGCATTTT
TRBD2,TRBJ2-2,TRBV5-1,-,CASTGRSPLAGEMTGELFF,TGCGCCAGCACTGGTCGCTCCCCCCTAGCGGGAGAGATGACCGGGGAGCTGTTTTTT
TRBD1,TRBJ2-4,TRBV27,-,CASRTGMNIQYF,TGTGCCAGCAGGACAGGGATGAACATTCAGTACTTC
-,TRBJ2-5,TRBV11-2,few,CASTLDADIETQYF,TGTGCCAGCACCCTAGATGCGGACATTGAGACCCAGTACTTC
-,TRBJ2-5,TRBV9,-,CASSVGHQGQETQYF,TGTGCCAGCAGCGTAGGGCACCAGGGCCAAGAGACCCAGTACTTC
TRBD1,TRBJ1-1,TRBV27,once,CASIGTANIAFF,TGTGCCAGCATTGGGACAGCCAACATCGCTTTCTTT
-,TRBJ2-2,TRBV5-4,-,CASSLDGERRTGELFF,TGTGCCAGCAGCTTGGACGGGGAACGAAGGACCGGGGAGCTGTTTTTT
-,TRBJ2-7,TRBV9,-,CASSVVDEQYF,TGTGCCAGCAGCGTCGTAGACGAGCAGTACTTC
TRBD1,TRBJ2-7,TRBV28,-,CASRSRDRLYEQYF,TGTGCCAGCAGGTCTCGGGACAGGCTCTACGAGCAGTACTTC
TRBD2,TRBJ2-3,TRBV13,-,CASSFETSSGDTQYF,TGTGCCAGCAGCTTCGAGACTAGCTCGGGAGATACGCAGTATTTT
-,TRBJ1-5,TRBV21-1,few,CASSIEGADQPQHF,TGTGCCAGCAGCATAGAGGGTGCAGATCAGCCCCAGCATTTT